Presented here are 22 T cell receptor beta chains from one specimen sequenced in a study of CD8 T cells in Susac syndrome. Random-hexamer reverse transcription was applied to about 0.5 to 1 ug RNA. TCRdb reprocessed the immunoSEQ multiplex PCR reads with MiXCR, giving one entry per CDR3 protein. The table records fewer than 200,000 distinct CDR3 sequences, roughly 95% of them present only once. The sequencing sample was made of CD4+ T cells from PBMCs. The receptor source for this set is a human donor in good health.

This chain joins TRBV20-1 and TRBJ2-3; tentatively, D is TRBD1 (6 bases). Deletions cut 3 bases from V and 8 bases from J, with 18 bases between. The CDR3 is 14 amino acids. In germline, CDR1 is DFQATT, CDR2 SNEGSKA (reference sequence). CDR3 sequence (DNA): TGCAGTGCTAGTTCACAGGGAAAGAGGACTACGCAGTATTTT. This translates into CSASSQGKRTTQYF.

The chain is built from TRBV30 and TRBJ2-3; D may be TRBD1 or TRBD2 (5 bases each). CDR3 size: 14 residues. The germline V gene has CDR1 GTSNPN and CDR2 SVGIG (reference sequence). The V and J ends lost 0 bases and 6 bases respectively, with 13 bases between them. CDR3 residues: CAWSVDRGLDTQYF. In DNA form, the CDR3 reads TGTGCCTGGAGTGTAGACCGGGGCCTCGATACGCAGTATTTT. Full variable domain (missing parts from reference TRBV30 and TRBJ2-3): SQTIHQWPATLVQPVGSPLSLECTVEGTSNPNLYWYRQAAGRGLQLLFYSVGIGQISSEVPQNLSASRPQDRQFILSSKKLLLSDSGFYLCAWSVDRGLDTQYFGPGTRLTVL.

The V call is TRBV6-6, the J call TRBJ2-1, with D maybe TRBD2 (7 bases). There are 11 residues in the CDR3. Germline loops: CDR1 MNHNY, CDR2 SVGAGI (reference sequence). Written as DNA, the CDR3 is TGTGCTAAGGGGGGGATCGATGAGCAGTTCTTC. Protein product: CAKGGIDEQFF.

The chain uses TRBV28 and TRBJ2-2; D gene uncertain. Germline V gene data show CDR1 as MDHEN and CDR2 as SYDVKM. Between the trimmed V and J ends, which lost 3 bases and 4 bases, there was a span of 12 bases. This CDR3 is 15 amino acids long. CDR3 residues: CASSLRPRGTGELFF. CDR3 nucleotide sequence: TGTGCCAGCAGTTTGAGGCCCCGAGGCACCGGGGAGCTGTTTTTT.

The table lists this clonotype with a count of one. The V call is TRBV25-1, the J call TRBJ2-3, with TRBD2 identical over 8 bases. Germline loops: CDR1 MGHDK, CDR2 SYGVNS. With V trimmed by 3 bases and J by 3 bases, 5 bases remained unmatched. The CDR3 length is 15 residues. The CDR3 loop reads CASSESSGRTDTQYF. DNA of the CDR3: TGTGCCAGCAGTGAGTCCAGCGGGAGAACAGATACGCAGTATTTT.

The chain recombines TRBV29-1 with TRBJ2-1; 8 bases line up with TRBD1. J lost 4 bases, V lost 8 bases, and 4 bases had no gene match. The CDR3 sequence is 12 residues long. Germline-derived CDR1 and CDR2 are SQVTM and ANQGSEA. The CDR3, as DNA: TGCAGCTTCGGACAGGGATACAATGAGCAGTTCTTC. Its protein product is CSFGQGYNEQFF.

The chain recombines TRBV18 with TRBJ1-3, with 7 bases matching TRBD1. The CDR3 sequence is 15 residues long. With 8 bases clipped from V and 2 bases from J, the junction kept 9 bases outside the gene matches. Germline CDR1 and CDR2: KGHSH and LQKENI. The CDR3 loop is CASNLGTAPGNTIYF. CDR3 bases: TGTGCCAGCAACCTCGGGACAGCCCCTGGAAACACCATATATTTT.

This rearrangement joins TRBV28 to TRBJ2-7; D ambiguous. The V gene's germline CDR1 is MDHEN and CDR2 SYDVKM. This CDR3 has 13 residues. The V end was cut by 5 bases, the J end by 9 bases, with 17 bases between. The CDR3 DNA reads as TGTGCCAGCAGTCTAGGGCCCCGCGCGTGGCAGTACTTC. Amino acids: CASSLGPRAWQYF.

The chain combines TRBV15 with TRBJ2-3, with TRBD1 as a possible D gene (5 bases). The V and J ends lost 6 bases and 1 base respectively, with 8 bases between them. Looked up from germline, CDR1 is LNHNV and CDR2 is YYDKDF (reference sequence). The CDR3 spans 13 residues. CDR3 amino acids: CATRSRGTDTQYF. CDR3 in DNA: TGTGCCACCAGGTCCAGGGGCACAGATACGCAGTATTTT.

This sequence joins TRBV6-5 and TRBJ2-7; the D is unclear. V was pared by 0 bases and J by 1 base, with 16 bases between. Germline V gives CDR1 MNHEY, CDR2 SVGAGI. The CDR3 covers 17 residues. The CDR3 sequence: CASSYSGKGRWSYEQYF. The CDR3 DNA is TGTGCCAGCAGTTACTCGGGTAAGGGCAGGTGGTCCTACGAGCAGTACTTC.

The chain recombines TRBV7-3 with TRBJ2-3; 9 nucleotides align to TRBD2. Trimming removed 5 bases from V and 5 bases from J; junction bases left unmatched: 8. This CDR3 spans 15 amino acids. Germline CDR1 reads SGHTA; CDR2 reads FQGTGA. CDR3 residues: CASSIAGVDEDTQYF. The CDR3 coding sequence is TGTGCCAGCAGCATAGCGGGAGTAGATGAAGATACGCAGTATTTT. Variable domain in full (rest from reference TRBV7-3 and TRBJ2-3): GAGVSQTPSNKVTEKGKYVELRCDPISGHTALYWYRQSLGQGPEFLIYFQGTGAADDSGLPNDRFFAVRPEGSVSTLKIQRTERGDSAVYLCASSIAGVDEDTQYFGPGTRLTVL.

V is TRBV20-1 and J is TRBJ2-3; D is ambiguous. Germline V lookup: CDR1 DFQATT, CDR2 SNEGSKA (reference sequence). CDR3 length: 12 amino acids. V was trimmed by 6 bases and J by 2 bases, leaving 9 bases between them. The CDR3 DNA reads TGCAGTGCCACGGAGTTCACAGATACGCAGTATTTT. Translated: CSATEFTDTQYF.

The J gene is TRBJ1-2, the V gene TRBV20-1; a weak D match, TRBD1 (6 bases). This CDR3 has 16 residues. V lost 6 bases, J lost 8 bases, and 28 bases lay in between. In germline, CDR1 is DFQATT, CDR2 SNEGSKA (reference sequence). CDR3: CSAPRPTTGGSGGYTF. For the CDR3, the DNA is TGCAGTGCCCCCAGACCTACGACAGGAGGGTCGGGAGGCTACACCTTC.

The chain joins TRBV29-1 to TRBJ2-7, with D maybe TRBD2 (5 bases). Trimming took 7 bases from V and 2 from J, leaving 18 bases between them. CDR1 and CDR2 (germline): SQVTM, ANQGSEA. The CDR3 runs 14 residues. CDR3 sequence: CSAFGLRAAYEQYF. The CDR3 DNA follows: TGCAGCGCCTTTGGGCTGCGGGCCGCCTACGAGCAGTACTTC.

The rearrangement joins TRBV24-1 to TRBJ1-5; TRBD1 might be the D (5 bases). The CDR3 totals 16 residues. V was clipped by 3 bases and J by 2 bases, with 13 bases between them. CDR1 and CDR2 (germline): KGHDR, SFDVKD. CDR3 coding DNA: TGTGCCACCAGTGATATAAGTTTCAGGGGCAATCAGCCCCAGCATTTT. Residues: CATSDISFRGNQPQHF.

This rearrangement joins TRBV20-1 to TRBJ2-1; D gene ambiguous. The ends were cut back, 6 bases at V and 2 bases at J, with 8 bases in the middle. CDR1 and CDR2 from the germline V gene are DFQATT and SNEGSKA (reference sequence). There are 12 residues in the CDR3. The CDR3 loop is CSAPPPYNEQFF. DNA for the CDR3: TGCAGTGCCCCTCCCCCCTACAATGAGCAGTTCTTC.

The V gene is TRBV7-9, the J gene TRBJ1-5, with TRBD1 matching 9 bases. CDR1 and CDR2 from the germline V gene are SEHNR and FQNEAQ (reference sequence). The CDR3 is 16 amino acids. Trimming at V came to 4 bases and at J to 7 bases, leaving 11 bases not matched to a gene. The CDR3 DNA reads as TGTGCCAGCAGCTCACAAACAGGGGGCAGAGGGCAGCCCCAGCATTTT. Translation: CASSSQTGGRGQPQHF.

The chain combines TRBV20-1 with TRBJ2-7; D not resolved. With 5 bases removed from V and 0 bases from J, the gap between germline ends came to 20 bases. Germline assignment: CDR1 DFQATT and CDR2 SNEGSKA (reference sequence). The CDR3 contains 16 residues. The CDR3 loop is CSAPGLSGSRSYEQYF. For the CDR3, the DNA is TGCAGTGCTCCAGGCTTATCAGGTTCTCGCTCCTACGAGCAGTACTTC.

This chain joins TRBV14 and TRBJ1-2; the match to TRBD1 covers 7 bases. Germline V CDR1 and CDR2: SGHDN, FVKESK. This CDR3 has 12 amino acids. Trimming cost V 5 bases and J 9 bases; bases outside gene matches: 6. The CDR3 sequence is CASSSDRDSYTF. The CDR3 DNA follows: TGTGCCAGCAGCAGTGACAGGGATAGCTACACCTTC. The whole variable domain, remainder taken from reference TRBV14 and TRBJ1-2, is EAGVTQFPSHSVIEKGQTVTLRCDPISGHDNLYWYRRVMGKEIKFLLHFVKESKQDESGMPNNRFLAERTGGTYSTLKVQPAELEDSGVYFCASSSDRDSYTFGSGTRLTVV.

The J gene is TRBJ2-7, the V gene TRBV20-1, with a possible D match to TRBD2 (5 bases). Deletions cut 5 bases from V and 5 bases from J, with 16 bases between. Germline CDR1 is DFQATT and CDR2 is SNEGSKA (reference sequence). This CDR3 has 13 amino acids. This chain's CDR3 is CSAYAGPSHEQYF. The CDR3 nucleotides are TGCAGTGCTTACGCCGGGCCTAGCCACGAGCAGTACTTC.

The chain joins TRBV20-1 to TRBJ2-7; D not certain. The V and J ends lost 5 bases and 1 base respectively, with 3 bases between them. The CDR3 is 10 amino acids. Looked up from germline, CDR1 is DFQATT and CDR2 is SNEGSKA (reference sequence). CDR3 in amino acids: CSAASYEQYF. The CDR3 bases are TGCAGTGCTGCATCCTACGAGCAGTACTTC.

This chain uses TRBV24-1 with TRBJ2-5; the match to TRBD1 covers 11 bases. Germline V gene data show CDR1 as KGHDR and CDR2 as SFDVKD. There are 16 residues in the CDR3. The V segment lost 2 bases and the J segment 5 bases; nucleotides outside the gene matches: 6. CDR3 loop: CATSDSGTGGRETQYF. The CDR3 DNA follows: TGTGCCACCAGTGATTCCGGGACAGGGGGGAGGGAGACCCAGTACTTC.